The entry below gives a single T cell receptor beta chain sequence along with its context. Its antigen is unknown. The ends lost 5 bases at V and 7 bases at J; junction bases unmatched: 12. This CDR3 region has 15 residues. Germline-derived CDR1 and CDR2 are SEHNR and FQNEAQ (reference sequence). The data derive from a study of shared clonotypes between healthy human individuals. Overall study findings and caveats: Few donors restricted represented genetic and exposure-history diversity. Some naive CD4 clonotypes, roughly 5%, turned up in common across a few donors.

Sequencing used immunoSEQ multiplex PCR; TCRdb keeps in-frame clones, though not all of them. The table includes more than 2 million clones, over 85% detected once. Sequencing was carried out using naive CD4+ T cells sorted from blood. Documented subset: CD45RA+ positively selected. This TCR came from a man between 18 and 29 years old in good health. V gene TRBV7-9 combines with J gene TRBJ2-7; 9 bases fit TRBD2. CDR3 sequence (DNA): TGTGCCAGCAGCCCTCTTTTAGCGGGAGTAGAGGAGCAGTACTTC. It encodes CASSPLLAGVEEQYF.